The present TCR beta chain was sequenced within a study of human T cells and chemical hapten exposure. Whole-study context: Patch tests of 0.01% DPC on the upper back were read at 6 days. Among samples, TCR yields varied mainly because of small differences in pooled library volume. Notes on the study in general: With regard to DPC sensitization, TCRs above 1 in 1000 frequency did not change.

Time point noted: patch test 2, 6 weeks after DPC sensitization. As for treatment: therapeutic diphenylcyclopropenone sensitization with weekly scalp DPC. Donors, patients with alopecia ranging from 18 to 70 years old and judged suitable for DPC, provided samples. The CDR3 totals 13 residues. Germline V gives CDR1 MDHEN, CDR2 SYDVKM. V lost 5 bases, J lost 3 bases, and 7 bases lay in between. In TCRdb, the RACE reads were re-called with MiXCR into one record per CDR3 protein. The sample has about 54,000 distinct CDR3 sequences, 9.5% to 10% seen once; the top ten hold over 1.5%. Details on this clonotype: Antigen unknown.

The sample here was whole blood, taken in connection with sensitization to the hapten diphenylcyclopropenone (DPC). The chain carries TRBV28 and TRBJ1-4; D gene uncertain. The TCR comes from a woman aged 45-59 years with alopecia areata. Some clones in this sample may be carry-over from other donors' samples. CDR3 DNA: TGTGCCAGCAGTGGGTTAGCTAATGAAAAACTGTTTTTT. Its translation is CASSGLANEKLFF.